Presented here are 14 T cell receptor beta chains from one specimen sequenced in a study of blood T cell repertoires in COVID-19. Sequencing was performed with immunoSEQ multiplex PCR; in TCRdb, only in-frame clones are kept and a portion is missing. This sample has 100,000 or so clones; 80% to 90% occur once, and the top ten carry around 32%. The specimen sequenced was peripheral blood. The receptors shown here come from a woman older than 75 with acute or convalescent COVID-19.

The V call is TRBV28, the J call TRBJ2-7; tentative D call: TRBD2 (7 bases). The germline V gene encodes CDR1 MDHEN and CDR2 SYDVKM. The V and J ends lost 6 bases and 4 bases respectively, with 22 bases between them. The CDR3 totals 16 residues. The CDR3 sequence is CASRKGGQGLSYEQYF. For the CDR3, the DNA is TGTGCCAGCAGGAAGGGGGGGCAGGGTCTCTCGTACGAGCAGTACTTC.

This clone was observed once. V is TRBV19 and J is TRBJ2-7; 8 bases agree with TRBD1. CDR1 and CDR2 (germline): LNHDA, SQIVND (reference sequence). The trim removed 4 bases at V and 3 bases at J, leaving 8 bases unmatched. The CDR3 length is 15 residues. CDR3 in amino acids: CASSNLRTGIYEQYF. The CDR3 nucleotides read TGTGCCAGTAGTAACCTCCGGACAGGGATCTACGAGCAGTACTTC.

This clone turned up a few times. The chain is built from TRBV11-3 and TRBJ2-7; no reliable D call. The V end lost 5 bases, the J end lost 3 bases, and 17 bases lay between the germline ends. The CDR3 totals 15 residues. Germline values: CDR1 SGHNT, CDR2 YENEEA. The CDR3 DNA reads TGTGCCAGCAGCCACGGGTCATCTTCCCTCTACGAGCAGTACTTC. It codes for CASSHGSSSLYEQYF.

The chain employs TRBV6-1 and TRBJ1-4; D remains ambiguous. The V gene's germline CDR1 is MNHNS and CDR2 SASEGT. The CDR3 covers 14 residues. Trimming removed 2 bases from V and 8 bases from J, with 12 bases in between. CDR3 residues: CASSEWVAPEKLFF. The CDR3 coding sequence is TGTGCCAGCAGTGAATGGGTAGCTCCGGAAAAACTGTTTTTT.

The V call is TRBV10-3, the J call TRBJ1-1; 9 bases align to TRBD1. The CDR3 length is 12 residues. V lost 2 bases to trimming and J lost 11 bases; unmatched junction nucleotides: 3. Germline values: CDR1 ENHRY, CDR2 SYGVKD. CDR3 sequence reads: CAISEDRGTAFF. In DNA, the CDR3 is TGTGCCATCAGTGAGGACAGGGGGACCGCTTTCTTT.

The V call is TRBV5-6, the J call TRBJ2-5, with 11 bases that match TRBD2. V gave up 4 bases and J gave up 3 bases; unmatched junction bases: 8. The CDR3 loop spans 16 amino acids. CDR1 is SGHDT, CDR2 YYEEEE, per germline. Here the CDR3 DNA reads TGTGCCAGCAGCGATGGGCCGACTAGCGGGGAAGAGACCCAGTACTTC. It translates to CASSDGPTSGEETQYF.

This chain uses TRBV12-3 or TRBV12-4 with TRBJ1-6; D gene ambiguous. Trimming stripped 3 bases from V and 10 bases from J, with 10 bases between. The CDR3 extends over 13 amino acids. The CDR3 bases are TGTGCCAGCAGTTTCGGGGTGGGCTCACCCCTCCACTTT. It encodes CASSFGVGSPLHF.

The chain links TRBV20-1 to TRBJ1-1, with D tentatively TRBD1 (6 bases). The germline gives CDR1 DFQATT, CDR2 SNEGSKA (reference sequence). The CDR3 consists of 11 residues. The germline V and J ends were trimmed by 6 bases and 1 base, with 6 bases remaining between them. The CDR3 loop is CSATGNTEAFF. DNA of the CDR3: TGCAGTGCGACAGGGAACACTGAAGCTTTCTTT.

The V and J genes are TRBV11-2 and TRBJ2-7; 14 bases agree with TRBD2. The CDR3 length is 17 residues. Germline CDR1 and CDR2: SGHAT and FQNNGV. V was clipped by 5 bases and J by 4 bases; unmatched bases: 10. CDR3 sequence: CASSPAGTSGGRYEQYF. Written as DNA, the CDR3 is TGTGCCAGCAGCCCAGCCGGGACTAGCGGGGGACGATACGAGCAGTACTTC. Filled out from reference TRBV11-2 and TRBJ2-7, the complete variable domain reads EAGVAQSPRYKIIEKRQSVAFWCNPISGHATLYWYQQILGQGPKLLIQFQNNGVVDDSQLPKDRFSAERLKGVDSTLKIQPAKLEDSAVYLCASSPAGTSGGRYEQYFGPGTRLTVT.

The genes are TRBV3-1 (or the pseudogene TRBV3-2) and TRBJ2-7; 8 bases agree with TRBD1. The CDR3 has 13 residues. V dropped 8 bases and J dropped 4; count of bases not matched to a gene: 7. In germline, CDR1 is LGHDT, CDR2 YNNKEL (reference sequence). CDR3 residues: CASLGQGTYEQYF. As DNA, the CDR3 is TGTGCCAGCCTCGGACAGGGAACATACGAGCAGTACTTC.

The rearrangement joins TRBV6-5 to TRBJ2-5; TRBD1 aligns across 7 bases. Germline lookup yields CDR1 MNHEY and CDR2 SVGAGI. V gave up 1 base and J gave up 4 bases; unmatched junction bases: 6. The CDR3 has 15 residues. The CDR3 bases are TGTGCCAGCAGTTACTTTAGGGGGCGCGGAGAGACCCAGTACTTC. Residues: CASSYFRGRGETQYF.

The chain uses TRBV4-1 and TRBJ2-7; D not resolved. The V end was cut by 5 bases, the J end by 2 bases, with 16 bases between. The CDR3 length is 15 residues. Germline V gene sequence: CDR1 MGHRA, CDR2 YSYEKL. DNA of the CDR3: TGCGCCAGCAGCTTAATTCTTAGTATTCCCTACGAGCAGTACTTC. Translated: CASSLILSIPYEQYF.

V usage is TRBV2 and J usage is TRBJ2-1; D is ambiguous. There are 17 residues in the CDR3. Germline-derived CDR1 and CDR2 are SNHLY and FYNNEI. Trimming pared 0 bases from V and 0 bases from J, leaving 12 bases between. The CDR3 spells CASSEALRSHSYNEQFF. The CDR3 region has the DNA TGTGCCAGCAGTGAAGCGCTAAGGAGCCACTCCTACAATGAGCAGTTCTTC.

CDR3 loop: CAISGESSYNSPLHF. As DNA, the CDR3 is TGTGCCATCAGTGGCGAGAGCTCCTATAATTCACCCCTCCACTTT. The V and J genes are TRBV10-3 and TRBJ1-6; D is undetermined. The CDR3 has 15 residues. The V gene lost 4 bases and the J gene lost 0 bases, with 7 bases spanning the gap. Per germline, CDR1 ENHRY and CDR2 SYGVKD.